What follows are 29 T cell receptor beta chains derived from one specimen sequenced in a study of cytomegalovirus exposure and HLA in healthy donors. This PCR relied on a set of 60 Vbeta primers and 13 Jbeta primers. Measured with immunoSEQ multiplex PCR; TCRdb has only the in-frame clones, and not every one. The table includes around 250,000 clones, approximately 81% detected once. Sequencing was done on a sample of PBMCs. Receptor source: a woman aged 55-69 years in good health and CMV-seropositive.

The chain joins TRBV5-1 to TRBJ1-1; 9 positions match TRBD1. V shed 0 bases and J 5 bases; nucleotides not matched to a gene: 2. CDR1 SGHRS and CDR2 YFSETQ come from the germline V gene. CDR3 length: 14 residues. The CDR3 region has the DNA TGCGCCAGCAGCTTGGAGGGACAGGGAACTGAAGCTTTCTTT. It encodes CASSLEGQGTEAFF.

This chain joins TRBV2 and TRBJ1-2; 11 bases line up with TRBD1. The V gene end was trimmed by 7 bases and the J gene end by 6 bases; junction bases not matched to a gene: 10. Germline loops: CDR1 SNHLY, CDR2 FYNNEI. This CDR3 comprises 15 residues. In DNA, the CDR3 is TGTGCCAGCACCAGTGAAGGACAGGGGGCGCATGGCTACACCTTC. Translating gives CASTSEGQGAHGYTF.

J is TRBJ1-5 and V is TRBV28; D is perhaps TRBD1 (6 bases). Per the germline V gene, CDR1 is MDHEN and CDR2 is SYDVKM. The CDR3 length is 18 residues. V dropped 3 bases and J dropped 5 bases, with 23 bases sitting between them. CDR3 in amino acids: CASSFMIGGGLVDQPQHF. CDR3 DNA sequence: TGTGCCAGCAGTTTTATGATAGGGGGGGGGCTGGTGGATCAGCCCCAGCATTTT. The full variable domain, its missing parts supplied by reference TRBV28 and TRBJ1-5, is DVKVTQSSRYLVKRTGEKVFLECVQDMDHENMFWYRQDPGLGLRLIYFSYDVKMKEKGDIPEGYSVSREKKERFSLILESASTNQTSMYLCASSFMIGGGLVDQPQHFGDGTRLSIL.

This clone showed up just once. This chain uses TRBV6-5 with TRBJ1-1; D remains unclear. The V and J ends lost 7 bases and 3 bases respectively, with 9 bases between them. The CDR3 length is 12 residues. The germline V gene has CDR1 MNHEY and CDR2 SVGAGI. The CDR3 protein is CASNGEDTEAFF. CDR3 DNA: TGTGCCAGCAATGGGGAGGACACTGAAGCTTTCTTT.

The chain links TRBV18 to TRBJ1-1, with D hard to call. In germline, CDR1 is KGHSH, CDR2 LQKENI. The CDR3 runs 11 residues. V lost 2 bases to trimming and J lost 7 bases, with 5 bases between them. CDR3 nucleotides: TGTGCCAGCTCACCATCCGGTGAAGCTTTCTTT. Translation: CASSPSGEAFF.

The rearrangement uses TRBV7-3 and TRBJ2-1; 7 nucleotides match TRBD1. This CDR3 is built from 14 residues. After removal of 4 bases from V and 5 bases from J, the junction contained 5 bases not matched to a gene. CDR1 is SGHTA, CDR2 FQGTGA, per germline. The DNA of the CDR3 is TGTGCCAGCAGCTCCTCGACAGGGAACAATGAGCAGTTCTTC. This codes for CASSSSTGNNEQFF.

V is TRBV28 and J is TRBJ2-6; no clear D. V lost 8 bases and J lost 3, with 8 bases in between. Per the germline V gene, CDR1 is MDHEN and CDR2 is SYDVKM. The CDR3 runs to 13 residues. The CDR3 DNA reads as TGTGCCAGCTCGCCGGTTGGGGCCAACGTCCTGACTTTC. Amino acids: CASSPVGANVLTF.

This chain joins TRBV5-4 and TRBJ2-5, with D unresolved. CDR1 is SGHNT, CDR2 YYREEE, per germline (reference sequence). The ends were cut back, 10 bases at V and 2 bases at J, with 9 bases in the middle. The CDR3 loop spans 11 amino acids. CDR3 protein: CAGGSQETQYF. DNA of the CDR3: TGTGCCGGCGGTTCTCAAGAGACCCAGTACTTC.

On this clone: One end of the junction fails to match germline, which may point to a read error. This chain links TRBV27 with TRBJ1-2; no firm D call. CDR3 size: 15 residues. The germline gives CDR1 MNHEY, CDR2 SMNVEV (reference sequence). CDR3 bases: TGTGCCAGCAGTTTATCCAATTCGTATAACTCTGGCTACACCTTC. Encoded protein: CASSLSNSYNSGYTF.

The chain uses TRBV5-1 and TRBJ2-1; TRBD2 matches 14 bases. The CDR3 consists of 15 residues. Trimming took 6 bases from V and 9 from J; bases not matched to a gene: 8. Germline values: CDR1 SGHRS, CDR2 YFSETQ. CDR3 sequence: CASMPSGLAGVEQFF. In DNA form, the CDR3 reads TGCGCCAGCATGCCATCGGGACTAGCGGGAGTTGAGCAGTTCTTC.

Here the CDR3 DNA reads TGTGCCAGCCAAGCAGCGGGAGGCTCAAATGAGCAGTTCTTC. Its translation: CASQAAGGSNEQFF. The rearrangement uses TRBV6-5 and TRBJ2-1, with 9 nucleotides matching TRBD2. The CDR3 consists of 14 residues. V trimming: 8 bases; J trimming: 7 bases; junction bases outside the gene matches: 9. Germline V gene lookup returns CDR1 MNHEY and CDR2 SVGAGI.

V gene TRBV6-5 combines with J gene TRBJ1-6; tentatively, D is TRBD1 (5 bases). V was cut by 5 bases and J by 10 bases, with 15 bases left in between. Germline lookup yields CDR1 MNHEY and CDR2 SVGAGI. CDR3 length: 14 residues. CDR3 in amino acids: CASSPERGNSPLHF. As DNA, the CDR3 is TGTGCCAGCAGTCCGGAACGGGGGAACTCACCCCTCCACTTT.

This chain connects TRBV9 to TRBJ1-3, with D perhaps TRBD1 (5 bases). CDR1 is SGDLS and CDR2 is YYNGEE in the germline V gene. The V end was cut by 3 bases, the J end by 2 bases, with 15 bases between. The CDR3 consists of 16 residues. The CDR3 sequence is CASSEDIGLAGNTIYF. The CDR3 DNA follows: TGTGCCAGCAGCGAGGACATAGGGCTGGCTGGAAACACCATATATTTT.

V is TRBV4-1 and J is TRBJ1-2; D call uncertain. The germline gives CDR1 MGHRA, CDR2 YSYEKL. The CDR3 totals 13 residues. V gave up 1 base and J gave up 5 bases, with 8 bases separating them. CDR3 DNA sequence: TGCGCCAGCAGCCAAGTACAAAGTTATGGCTACACCTTC. Translated: CASSQVQSYGYTF.

The chain couples TRBV5-4 to TRBJ2-2, with D maybe TRBD2 (5 bases). CDR1 and CDR2 from the germline V gene are SGHNT and YYREEE (reference sequence). V lost 5 bases and J lost 2, with 10 bases in between. This CDR3 is 14 amino acids long. DNA for the CDR3: TGTGCCAGCAGTCGGACTTCCAACACCGGGGAGCTGTTTTTT. Translation gives CASSRTSNTGELFF.

The chain has TRBV10-3 and TRBJ1-1, with D unclear. The V end lost 4 bases, the J end lost 3 bases, and 9 bases lay between the germline ends. The CDR3 sequence is 13 residues long. The germline gives CDR1 ENHRY, CDR2 SYGVKD. In DNA form, the CDR3 reads TGTGCCATCAGTGCAATACCGGACACTGAAGCTTTCTTT. Its protein product is CAISAIPDTEAFF.

The rearrangement links TRBV18 to TRBJ2-7, with 7 bases fitting TRBD1. From germline, CDR1 is KGHSH and CDR2 LQKENI. CDR3 length: 14 amino acids. The junction had 7 bases not matched to a gene; V was cut back by 5 bases and J by 3 bases. This CDR3 reads CASSTRNRGYEQYF. DNA of the CDR3: TGTGCCAGCTCAACTCGCAACAGGGGCTACGAGCAGTACTTC.

This chain links TRBV5-1 with TRBJ2-7, with unresolved D. Trimming cost V 3 bases and J 3 bases, with 7 bases left between them. This CDR3 is built from 12 residues. CDR1 is SGHRS, CDR2 YFSETQ, per germline. CDR3 coding DNA: TGCGCCAGCAGCTCCGGTAGCTACGAGCAGTACTTC. Its protein is CASSSGSYEQYF.

The gene calls are TRBV5-8 and TRBJ1-1; no reliable D call. CDR1 and CDR2 (germline): SGHTS, YDEGEE. The V end was cut by 0 bases, the J end by 1 base, with 7 bases between. CDR3 length: 14 residues. In nucleotides, the CDR3 is TGTGCCAGCAGCTTGGTCCCCGGGAACACTGAAGCTTTCTTT. This sequence encodes CASSLVPGNTEAFF.

This clone has more than one count but fewer than ten. V gene TRBV7-9 combines with J gene TRBJ1-4; TRBD1 matches at 7 bases. Germline-derived CDR1 and CDR2 are SEHNR and FQNEAQ (reference sequence). After removal of 2 bases from V and 5 bases from J, the junction contained 2 bases not matched to a gene. The CDR3 has 14 residues. The DNA for the CDR3 is TGTGCCAGCAGCTTAACAGGGGTGAATGAAAAACTGTTTTTT. It encodes CASSLTGVNEKLFF.

The chain is built from TRBV19 and TRBJ1-5, with no clear D. Per germline, CDR1 LNHDA and CDR2 SQIVND (reference sequence). V dropped 1 base and J dropped 0 bases, with 13 bases sitting between them. There are 17 residues in the CDR3. CDR3 sequence: CASSIANTIFSNQPQHF. The CDR3 DNA sequence: TGTGCCAGTAGTATAGCCAACACAATCTTTAGCAATCAGCCCCAGCATTTT.

The chain is built from TRBV5-1 and TRBJ1-1; unclear D gene. In germline, CDR1 is SGHRS, CDR2 YFSETQ. CDR3 length: 14 residues. Trimming removed 2 bases from V and 1 base from J, with 9 bases in between. The CDR3 region has the DNA TGCGCCAGCAGCTTTCGCAGTCCGAACACTGAAGCTTTCTTT. This sequence encodes CASSFRSPNTEAFF.

This clone was found a few times. This chain joins TRBV5-1 and TRBJ1-3, with D possibly being TRBD1 (6 bases). Germline-derived CDR1 and CDR2 are SGHRS and YFSETQ. There are 11 residues in the CDR3. The V gene lost 6 bases and the J gene lost 6 bases, with 7 bases spanning the gap. CDR3 bases: TGCGCCAGCAAGGGGGAAAACACCATATATTTT. Translation: CASKGENTIYF. Full variable domain (remainder filled in from reference TRBV5-1 and TRBJ1-3): KAGVTQTPRYLIKTRGQQVTLSCSPISGHRSVSWYQQTPGQGLQFLFEYFSETQRNKGNFPGRFSGRQFSNSRSEMNVSTLELGDSALYLCASKGENTIYFGEGSWLTVV.

On this clone itself: The sample contains more than one DNA sequence encoding this CDR3. This rearrangement joins TRBV7-8 to TRBJ2-7, with D hard to call. V dropped 1 base and J dropped 4 bases, with 5 bases sitting between them. There are 12 residues in the CDR3. Germline CDR1 is SGHVS and CDR2 is FQNEAQ. The DNA of the CDR3 is TGTGCCAGCAGCTTAGTTCGGTACGAGCAGTACTTC. As protein: CASSLVRYEQYF. The full variable domain, completed using reference TRBV7-8 and TRBJ2-7, is GAGVSQSPRYKVAKRGQDVALRCDPISGHVSLFWYQQALGQGPEFLTYFQNEAQLDKSGLPSDRFFAERPEGSVSTLKIQRTQQEDSAVYLCASSLVRYEQYFGPGTRLTVT.

The chain employs TRBV4-1 and TRBJ2-5, with TRBD1 matching over 9 bases. Germline-derived CDR1 and CDR2 are MGHRA and YSYEKL. V lost 5 bases to trimming and J lost 5 bases; unmatched junction nucleotides: 3. The CDR3 is 13 residues long. DNA for the CDR3: TGCGCCAGCAGCGTGACAGGGGGTGAGACCCAGTACTTC. Translating it yields CASSVTGGETQYF.

CDR3 region: CASSLVTNTGELFF. CDR3 in DNA: TGTGCCAGCAGCTTGGTAACGAACACCGGGGAGCTGTTTTTT. V is TRBV5-4 and J is TRBJ2-2; the D is unclear. The length of the CDR3 is 14 residues. The germline V gene has CDR1 SGHNT and CDR2 YYREEE (reference sequence). V was shortened by 0 bases and J by 0 bases, with 3 bases between the two germline ends. The full variable domain, completed using reference TRBV5-4 and TRBJ2-2, is ETGVTQSPTHLIKTRGQQVTLRCSSQSGHNTVSWYQQALGQGPQFIFQYYREEENGRGNFPPRFSGLQFPNYSSELNVNALELDDSALYLCASSLVTNTGELFFGEGSRLTVL.

V is TRBV19 and J is TRBJ2-4; D possibly corresponds to TRBD1 (6 bases). The CDR3 consists of 20 residues. Germline V gives CDR1 LNHDA, CDR2 SQIVND (reference sequence). V was shortened by 0 bases and J by 0 bases, with 21 bases between the two germline ends. CDR3 residues: CASSIEGQGSKNLAKNIQYF. The CDR3 DNA reads as TGTGCCAGTAGTATAGAAGGCCAGGGGAGTAAAAACCTAGCCAAAAACATTCAGTACTTC.

The CDR3 DNA follows: TGTGCTAGTGGTTTGATAGCGGGAGGGCCTAGCGGTGAGCAGTTCTTC. The encoded protein is CASGLIAGGPSGEQFF. The V and J genes are TRBV12-5 and TRBJ2-1, with 11 bases matching TRBD2. The CDR3 spans 16 residues. CDR1 is LGHNT, CDR2 FRNRAP, per germline. Unmatched junction bases numbered 9, after V lost 2 bases and J lost 9 bases.

A remark on this clone: This same CDR3 is encoded by further DNA sequences in the sample. The V gene is TRBV4-1, the J gene TRBJ2-7; the match to TRBD1 covers 10 bases. From germline, CDR1 is MGHRA and CDR2 YSYEKL. This CDR3 spans 14 amino acids. After removal of 5 bases from V and 2 bases from J, the junction contained 3 bases not matched to a gene. DNA for the CDR3: TGCGCCAGCAGCAGGGGACAGGGGACCTACGAGCAGTACTTC. Its protein is CASSRGQGTYEQYF.